The rows below give T cell receptor beta chains drawn from one sample of a study of human T cells and chemical hapten exposure. MiXCR, run by TCRdb on the RACE reads, gives a single entry per CDR3 protein. The table lists roughly 71,000 distinct CDR3 sequences, roughly 6.1% of them singletons. Sequencing was carried out using whole blood. These receptors came from a female donor in good health. Some clones in this sample may be carry-over from other donors' samples. CDR3s include the opening cysteine and the closing phenylalanine or tryptophan. The order of the fields is J gene, clone size, V gene, D gene, CDR3 protein, CDR3 DNA. A D gene is named only where the DNA matches it firmly. Not all rows give a size; the values are once, few, many and, for expanded clones, a class.

>TRBJ2-7|many|TRBV12-3/TRBV12-4|TRBD2
CASSSTSGISYEQYF
TGTGCCAGCAGTTCCACTAGCGGGATCTCCTACGAGCAGTACTTC
>TRBJ2-3|-|TRBV3-1|TRBD2
CASSRAGAGTDTQYF
TGTGCCAGCAGCCGAGCGGGAGCTGGCACAGATACGCAGTATTTT
>TRBJ2-7|-|TRBV5-1|TRBD1
CASSSDRDIAQQYF
TGCGCCAGCAGCTCTGACAGGGATATTGCTCAACAGTACTTC
>TRBJ2-3|-|TRBV12-3/TRBV12-4|-
CASSLAEADTQYF
TGTGCCAGCAGTTTAGCGGAGGCAGATACGCAGTATTTT
>TRBJ1-2|many|TRBV6-5|TRBD1
CASSPGTGYGYTF
TGTGCCAGCAGCCCCGGGACAGGGTATGGCTACACCTTC
>TRBJ2-2|-|TRBV29-1|-
CSVAQEGLNTGELFF
TGCAGCGTTGCGCAGGAGGGCCTAAACACCGGGGAGCTGTTTTTT
>TRBJ1-5|few|TRBV18|TRBD1
CASSPRQGEGNQPQHF
TGTGCCAGCTCACCGCGACAGGGCGAGGGCAATCAGCCCCAGCATTTT
>TRBJ2-1|-|TRBV4-1|TRBD2
CASSQETGGYEQFF
TGCGCCAGCAGCCAAGAAACGGGGGGGTATGAGCAGTTCTTC
>TRBJ2-1|many|TRBV12-3/TRBV12-4|TRBD1
CASTLGQYGFF
TGTGCCAGCACCCTGGGACAGTACGGCTTCTTC
>TRBJ2-1|many|TRBV3-1|-
CASSQDPSVNEQFF
TGTGCCAGCAGCCAAGATCCTAGCGTCAATGAGCAGTTCTTC
>TRBJ2-7|few|TRBV28|TRBD2
CASSSSGVAYEQYF
TGTGCCAGCAGCTCCAGCGGGGTCGCCTACGAGCAGTACTTC
>TRBJ1-2|many|TRBV29-1|TRBD1
CSVEPQGGSNYGYTF
TGCAGCGTTGAACCCCAGGGGGGGTCTAACTATGGCTACACCTTC
>TRBJ2-3|many|TRBV11-2|-
CASSFDALGPTLGADTQYF
TGTGCCAGCAGCTTTGACGCCCTAGGTCCAACCCTGGGGGCAGATACGCAGTATTTT
>TRBJ1-5|-|TRBV27|-
CASSLNFNQPQHF
TGTGCCAGCAGTCTCAACTTCAATCAGCCCCAGCATTTT
>TRBJ2-7|few|TRBV20-1|-
CSAREGNYEQYF
TGCAGTGCTAGAGAGGGGAACTACGAGCAGTACTTC
>TRBJ1-1|many|TRBV7-2|-
CASSLSMGDPEAFF
TGTGCCAGCAGCTTAAGTATGGGGGACCCTGAAGCTTTCTTT